A selection of T cell receptor beta chains follows, all from one sample in a study of cytomegalovirus exposure and HLA in healthy donors. Data came from immunoSEQ multiplex PCR; TCRdb stores just in-frame clones and leaves some out. The table lists some 170,000 clones, approximately 96% of them singletons. The material sequenced was PBMCs. These TCRs come from a woman aged 18-29 years in good health and CMV-seronegative. CDR3s include the opening cysteine and the closing phenylalanine or tryptophan. The D gene is left open where the match is weak. Clone size is stated in some rows and not others, as once, few, many or a class when expanded.

>TRBV7-2|TRBD2|.|TRBJ2-4
TGTGCCAGCAGCTCGTCTAGCGGATCCACTCCCATTCAGTACTTC
CASSSSSGSTPIQYF
>TRBV28|.|.|TRBJ2-5
TGTGCCAGCACCTTACAGGGAGCAGAGACCCAGTACTTC
CASTLQGAETQYF
>TRBV7-2|TRBD1|.|TRBJ2-1
TGTGCCAGCAGCCACCGGGACAGGGTGGGCGAGCAGTTCTTC
CASSHRDRVGEQFF
>TRBV7-8|TRBD1|.|TRBJ1-1
TGTGCCAGCAGCCCCGACCGGGACAGGGCAGAAGCTTTCTTT
CASSPDRDRAEAFF
>TRBV4-1|.|.|TRBJ2-5
TGCGCCAGCAGCCAAGAGGCTTCTGTGGAGACCCAGTACTTC
CASSQEASVETQYF
>TRBV5-1|TRBD1|.|TRBJ2-7
TGCGCCAGCAGCTTGGGAGGTTCTTGGGACAGGGCCCACGAGCAGTACTTC
CASSLGGSWDRAHEQYF
>TRBV6-1|.|once|TRBJ1-4
TGTGCCAGCAGCCGAGGACAGCTTAATGAAAAACTGTTTTTT
CASSRGQLNEKLFF
>TRBV15|TRBD2|.|TRBJ2-7
TGTGCCACCAGCAGAGATCGGCTAGCGGGGGGGCTCAGGAACGAGCAGTACTTC
CATSRDRLAGGLRNEQYF
>TRBV29-1|.|.|TRBJ1-5
TGCAGCGTTGAAGATAAGGCAGCCGGAAGGGGTAATCAGCCCCAGCATTTT
CSVEDKAAGRGNQPQHF
>TRBV30|.|.|TRBJ2-7
TGTGCCTGGCGTCAGGGGCGCGACGAGCAGTACTTC
CAWRQGRDEQYF
>TRBV19|TRBD1|.|TRBJ1-6
TGTGCCAGTAGCCCGGGACAGGGGGTTTCACCCCTCCACTTT
CASSPGQGVSPLHF
>TRBV6-6|TRBD2|.|TRBJ2-1
TGTGCCAGCAGAATAGCGGGGGGGTCCCACAATGAGCAGTTCTTC
CASRIAGGSHNEQFF
>TRBV27|.|once|TRBJ1-2
TGTGCCAGCAGTTTCGATGGGAGCGCCTATGGCTACACCTTC
CASSFDGSAYGYTF
>TRBV5-5|.|.|TRBJ1-5
TGTGCCAGCAGCTTTGAGGGAAATCAGCCCCAGCATTTT
CASSFEGNQPQHF
>TRBV29-1|.|.|TRBJ2-6
TGCAGCGTAAGGAGCGGGACAGGTTTTTCTGGGGCCAACGTCCTGACTTTC
CSVRSGTGFSGANVLTF
>TRBV6-1|.|once|TRBJ1-1
TGTGCCAGCAGGGTGCCTATCACTGAAGCTTTCTTT
CASRVPITEAFF
>TRBV6-6|TRBD2|.|TRBJ2-1
TGTGCCAGCACAGGGACTAGCGGGGGCGCGTACAATGAGCAGTTCTTC
CASTGTSGGAYNEQFF
>TRBV7-6|TRBD2|.|TRBJ2-5
TGTGCCAGCAGCTTAGTCGGGGGGGGCCGATGGGAGACCCAGTACTTC
CASSLVGGGRWETQYF
>TRBV5-1|TRBD2|.|TRBJ2-7
TGCGCCAGCAGCTTGACTAGCGGGGGGCTAGAGCAGTACTTC
CASSLTSGGLEQYF
>TRBV6-5|TRBD1|.|TRBJ1-1
TGTGCCAGCAGCGAGACAGGGGGCGGCTCCGGGGCTTTCTTT
CASSETGGGSGAFF
>TRBV19|TRBD2|.|TRBJ2-2
TGTGCCAGTAGTCTCGAGCGGGGGCCGAACACCGGGGAGCTGTTTTTT
CASSLERGPNTGELFF
>TRBV27|.|.|TRBJ1-5
TGTGCCAGCAGTTTATGGGGCGACAGGAATCAGCCCCAGCATTTT
CASSLWGDRNQPQHF
>TRBV5-1|.|.|TRBJ2-4
TGCGCCAGCAGCTTGGAGGACAGAGTCACCCCCACTTTAGCCAAAAACATTCAGTACTTC
CASSLEDRVTPTLAKNIQYF
>TRBV30|.|.|TRBJ2-7
TGTGCCTGGAGGTGGAGGGGCGGGGTGGTCTACGAGCAGTACTTC
CAWRWRGGVVYEQYF
>TRBV2|.|once|TRBJ1-6
TGTGCCAGCAGGTCCGACAGGCTTAATTCACCCCTCCACTTT
CASRSDRLNSPLHF
>TRBV5-6|TRBD1|.|TRBJ1-1
TGTGCCAGCAGCTACGGGACAGCGGAGGGTTTCTTT
CASSYGTAEGFF
>TRBV12-5|TRBD1|once|TRBJ1-3
TGTGCTAGTGGTTTGGTCGGGGGGGACAGGGTTCTATTCTCTGGAAACACCATATATTTT
CASGLVGGDRVLFSGNTIYF
>TRBV4-3|.|.|TRBJ2-2
TGCGCCAGCAGCCAGACAGGAAGCACCGGGGAGCTGTTTTTT
CASSQTGSTGELFF
>TRBV5-4|TRBD2|.|TRBJ2-7
TGTGCCAGCAGCGACGGGACTAACTGGCACGAGCAGTACTTC
CASSDGTNWHEQYF
>TRBV5-4|.|.|TRBJ2-5
TGTGCCAGCAGCCCCGAGGCAGGGGTTAGGGAGACCCAGTACTTC
CASSPEAGVRETQYF
>TRBV9|TRBD1|.|TRBJ1-2
TGTGCCAGCAGCGCCCGACAGGGGAATAACTATGGCTACACCTTC
CASSARQGNNYGYTF
>TRBV30|.|.|TRBJ1-6
TGTGCCCTGCTCCCCGCGGGGGCACACTCACCCCTCCACTTT
CALLPAGAHSPLHF
>TRBV7-8|.|.|TRBJ1-5
TGTGCCAGCAGCTCCCGGGTCACAATTACGCCCCAGCATTTT
CASSSRVTITPQHF
>TRBV5-1|.|.|TRBJ2-7
TGCGCCAGCAGCTTGGCCGGTCCCCCCTACGAGCAGTACTTC
CASSLAGPPYEQYF
>TRBV30|.|.|TRBJ2-1
TGTGCCTGGAGCCAGTTGTCCTACAATGAGCAGTTCTTC
CAWSQLSYNEQFF
>TRBV5-4|.|.|TRBJ1-2
TGTGCCAGCAGCTTGCTGGGGGGGATGTATGGCTACACCTTC
CASSLLGGMYGYTF
>TRBV29-1|TRBD1|.|TRBJ2-2
TGCAGCGTCCCCGGCCGGGACAGGGGGCAAACCGGGGAGCTGTTTTTT
CSVPGRDRGQTGELFF
>TRBV2|.|once|TRBJ2-7
TGTGCCAGCGGGTACGGGGGGCAAGTTAACGAGCAGTACTTC
CASGYGGQVNEQYF
>TRBV5-1|.|.|TRBJ2-1
TGCGCCAGCAGCTTGGTGGCACTAGCCTCCCATGAGCAGTTCTTC
CASSLVALASHEQFF
>TRBV30|TRBD1|.|TRBJ1-5
TGTGCCTGGAGTGGGGCAGGGGGGTATAGCAATCAGCCCCAGCATTTT
CAWSGAGGYSNQPQHF
>TRBV25-1|TRBD1|.|TRBJ1-2
TGTGCCAGCAGTGAAACAGGGGGCTATGGCTACACCTTC
CASSETGGYGYTF
>TRBV7-6|.|few|TRBJ1-1
TGTGCCAGCGGCATTCCAGGTTTAAGAGAAGCTTTCTTT
CASGIPGLREAFF
>TRBV18|TRBD1|.|TRBJ1-2
TGTGCCAGCTCACCTCGGCAGGGGGATGGCTACACCTTC
CASSPRQGDGYTF
>TRBV6-4|.|.|TRBJ2-3
TGTGCCACCAAACTCTTCGGGACAGATACGCAGTATTTT
CATKLFGTDTQYF
>TRBV9|.|.|TRBJ2-1
TGTGCCAGCAGCTCCCGGGGGGCCTCTCACAATGAGCAGTTCTTC
CASSSRGASHNEQFF
>TRBV6-5|.|.|TRBJ1-2
TGTGCCAGCAGTTACTCCAGCAGGGATTACTATGGCTACACCTTC
CASSYSSRDYYGYTF
>TRBV19|.|once|TRBJ1-2
TGTGCCAGTAAAGGGCAGGGCCCGTATGGCTACACCTTC
CASKGQGPYGYTF
>TRBV7-3|TRBD2|once|TRBJ2-1
TGTGCCAGCAGCTTACTAGCGGGGGGCCTGGGCTACAATGAGCAGTTCTTC
CASSLLAGGLGYNEQFF
>TRBV5-4|TRBD2|.|TRBJ2-7
TGTGCCAGCACCCTAGCGGATTCCGCCTACGAGCAGTACTTC
CASTLADSAYEQYF
>TRBV6-5|.|.|TRBJ1-6
TGTGCCAGCAGCGCTACGGGGTACAATTCACCCCTCCACTTT
CASSATGYNSPLHF